This section outlines one T cell receptor beta chain sequence together with its context. What it binds is unknown. The entry originates in a study of identifying expanded T cells in peripheral blood. Study-level points and caveats: Approximately two-week clone count variance significantly increased as total template count grew. Differentially abundant clones: around 1.2 between replicates, approximately 15 at about two weeks, 19 to 20 at four.

Collection occurred without any documented infections or immune events in donors. TCRdb's table, derived via immunoSEQ multiplex PCR, lists solely in-frame clones and lacks some. The data hold more than 90,000 clones, with around 88% observed a single time. Germline CDR1 WNHNN, CDR2 SYGVQD (reference sequence). The length of the CDR3 is 15 residues. V lost 1 base to trimming and J lost 1 base, with 10 bases between them. The chain carries TRBV10-1 and TRBJ1-1, with D uncertain. The sequenced sample was blood. The TCR sequence derives from a person aged 18 to 70 in good health. The CDR3 protein is CASSEWGTANTEAFF. The DNA of the CDR3 is TGCGCCAGCAGTGAGTGGGGTACGGCGAACACTGAAGCTTTCTTT.